These T cell receptor beta chains were read from a single sample in a study of CD8+ T cells in alopecia areata. TCRdb's table, derived via immunoSEQ multiplex PCR, lists solely in-frame clones and lacks some. This table has tens of thousands of clones, about three fifths appearing once. The specimen was CD8+ T cells sorted from blood, collected at week 0. These TCRs come from a human donor with alopecia areata. Each CDR3 is given with its conserved first and last residue. Fields, in order: CDR3 DNA, CDR3 protein, J gene, clone size, D gene, V gene. D genes are given only for firm matches. Expanded clones are given a class, and other clones once, few, many or no size at all.

cdr3_nt: TGTGCCAGCAGTCTCTTAGGCTACGAGCAGTACTTC
cdr3_aa: CASSLLGYEQYF
j_call: TRBJ2-7
clone_size: .
d_call: .
v_call: TRBV27

cdr3_nt: TGTGCCTGGAGGGCCCCAGGGGCAGCTGAAGCTTTCTTT
cdr3_aa: CAWRAPGAAEAFF
j_call: TRBJ1-1
clone_size: .
d_call: .
v_call: TRBV30

cdr3_nt: TGCGCCAGCAGCCAGGGTCTAACAGGGTTCTACGAGCAGTACTTC
cdr3_aa: CASSQGLTGFYEQYF
j_call: TRBJ2-7
clone_size: .
d_call: .
v_call: TRBV11-2

cdr3_nt: TGTGCCAGCAGCTTCGCGGGGGGCAATGAGCAGTTCTTC
cdr3_aa: CASSFAGGNEQFF
j_call: TRBJ2-1
clone_size: few
d_call: TRBD2
v_call: TRBV9

cdr3_nt: TGTGCCAGCAGCTTAGGAGGGGTCGAGCAGTACTTC
cdr3_aa: CASSLGGVEQYF
j_call: TRBJ2-7
clone_size: .
d_call: .
v_call: TRBV7-2

cdr3_nt: TGTGCCAGCAGTTTCGGGACAGGAGACTACGAGCAGTACTTC
cdr3_aa: CASSFGTGDYEQYF
j_call: TRBJ2-7
clone_size: .
d_call: TRBD1
v_call: TRBV27

cdr3_nt: TGTGCCTGGAGCCTAGCGGGAGGTTTCTACAATGAGCAGTTCTTC
cdr3_aa: CAWSLAGGFYNEQFF
j_call: TRBJ2-1
clone_size: few
d_call: TRBD2
v_call: TRBV30

cdr3_nt: TGTGCCAGCACCCTGATAAGCGACAGCTTCACAGATACGCAGTATTTT
cdr3_aa: CASTLISDSFTDTQYF
j_call: TRBJ2-3
clone_size: .
d_call: .
v_call: TRBV6-9

cdr3_nt: TGCAGCGTTGAAGGGGGACACTCCTACGAGCAGTACTTC
cdr3_aa: CSVEGGHSYEQYF
j_call: TRBJ2-7
clone_size: few
d_call: .
v_call: TRBV29-1

cdr3_nt: TGTGCCAGCAGCCAAGATAGGGGCTCTGGGGCCAACGTCCTGACTTTC
cdr3_aa: CASSQDRGSGANVLTF
j_call: TRBJ2-6
clone_size: few
d_call: .
v_call: TRBV4-2

cdr3_nt: TGTGCCAGCAGCCAGATGACAGGGTGGAGTCAGCCCCAGCATTTT
cdr3_aa: CASSQMTGWSQPQHF
j_call: TRBJ1-5
clone_size: .
d_call: TRBD1
v_call: TRBV7-9

cdr3_nt: TGTGCCAGCAGTTTATTTATAGGGACTAGCGTGGGTAGTGAGCAGTTCTTC
cdr3_aa: CASSLFIGTSVGSEQFF
j_call: TRBJ2-1
clone_size: .
d_call: TRBD2
v_call: TRBV27

cdr3_nt: TGCGCCAGCAGCCAAGAGTCTGGGGAGCTGTTTTTT
cdr3_aa: CASSQESGELFF
j_call: TRBJ2-2
clone_size: few
d_call: .
v_call: TRBV4-3

cdr3_nt: TGTGCCACCAGCACTGGACTATTAAATGAGCAGTTCTTC
cdr3_aa: CATSTGLLNEQFF
j_call: TRBJ2-1
clone_size: .
d_call: .
v_call: TRBV15

cdr3_nt: TGTGCCTGGAGCCCGGGCTCCTACAATGAGCAGTTCTTC
cdr3_aa: CAWSPGSYNEQFF
j_call: TRBJ2-1
clone_size: once
d_call: .
v_call: TRBV30

cdr3_nt: TGTGCCAGCAGTGACGATGACAAGAACACTGAAGCTTTCTTT
cdr3_aa: CASSDDDKNTEAFF
j_call: TRBJ1-1
clone_size: .
d_call: .
v_call: TRBV25-1

cdr3_nt: TGTGCCAGCAGCCAAGGACAAGGGGCCAGCATTCAGTACTTC
cdr3_aa: CASSQGQGASIQYF
j_call: TRBJ2-4
clone_size: once
d_call: .
v_call: TRBV27

cdr3_nt: TGTGCCAGCAGCTTCGGGACTAGCGGGAGTTACGAGCAGTACTTC
cdr3_aa: CASSFGTSGSYEQYF
j_call: TRBJ2-7
clone_size: .
d_call: TRBD2
v_call: TRBV11-2

cdr3_nt: TGTGCCATCAGTGAGGCCGGGACTAGCGGGGATGAGCAGTTCTTC
cdr3_aa: CAISEAGTSGDEQFF
j_call: TRBJ2-1
clone_size: .
d_call: TRBD2
v_call: TRBV10-3

cdr3_nt: TGTGCCAGCAGCTTCGATGAAGGGACAGTGGCTTCACCCCTCCACTTT
cdr3_aa: CASSFDEGTVASPLHF
j_call: TRBJ1-6
clone_size: few
d_call: TRBD1
v_call: TRBV7-2

cdr3_nt: TGCAGCGCTAGGACAGGGCTTGGCAATGAGCAGTTCTTC
cdr3_aa: CSARTGLGNEQFF
j_call: TRBJ2-1
clone_size: .
d_call: TRBD1
v_call: TRBV29-1

cdr3_nt: TGCAGTGCTAGTTCAGTGGTTGAAGCTTTCTTT
cdr3_aa: CSASSVVEAFF
j_call: TRBJ1-1
clone_size: .
d_call: .
v_call: TRBV20-1

cdr3_nt: TGTGCCAGCAGCTTCCGGGGGGCAGTCTACGAGCAGTACTTC
cdr3_aa: CASSFRGAVYEQYF
j_call: TRBJ2-7
clone_size: few
d_call: .
v_call: TRBV7-9

cdr3_nt: TGTGCCAGCAGTCCCATTCGGGGCCTTCCCTACGAGCAGTACTTC
cdr3_aa: CASSPIRGLPYEQYF
j_call: TRBJ2-7
clone_size: .
d_call: .
v_call: TRBV27

cdr3_nt: TGCAGCGCCGGGACAAACCTTCAAGAGACCCAGTACTTC
cdr3_aa: CSAGTNLQETQYF
j_call: TRBJ2-5
clone_size: few
d_call: .
v_call: TRBV29-1

cdr3_nt: TGTGCCAGCAGTCTCCCACTAGCGGGAGATTCAGATACGCAGTATTTT
cdr3_aa: CASSLPLAGDSDTQYF
j_call: TRBJ2-3
clone_size: once
d_call: TRBD2
v_call: TRBV28

cdr3_nt: TGTGCCAGCAGCTTAGAGACCGCACAAGAGACCCAGTACTTC
cdr3_aa: CASSLETAQETQYF
j_call: TRBJ2-5
clone_size: .
d_call: .
v_call: TRBV7-9

cdr3_nt: TGTGCCAGCAGCTCAAGGACAGGGGGCGTACATGGCTACACCTTC
cdr3_aa: CASSSRTGGVHGYTF
j_call: TRBJ1-2
clone_size: .
d_call: TRBD1
v_call: TRBV5-6

cdr3_nt: TGCAGCGCGTGGACAGGGCCGAATGAGCAGTTCTTC
cdr3_aa: CSAWTGPNEQFF
j_call: TRBJ2-1
clone_size: .
d_call: TRBD1
v_call: TRBV29-1

cdr3_nt: TGTGCCAGCAGCTTGTCCTCAGGATTGGGATCCGGGGATACGCAGTATTTT
cdr3_aa: CASSLSSGLGSGDTQYF
j_call: TRBJ2-3
clone_size: .
d_call: .
v_call: TRBV7-9

cdr3_nt: TGTGCCAGCAGCTTAGGAGTAGGTGTTTATGGCTACACCTTC
cdr3_aa: CASSLGVGVYGYTF
j_call: TRBJ1-2
clone_size: .
d_call: .
v_call: TRBV7-9

cdr3_nt: TGTGCCAGCAGCTCGGGGGCCAAGAATTCCTACGAGCAGTACTTC
cdr3_aa: CASSSGAKNSYEQYF
j_call: TRBJ2-7
clone_size: few
d_call: .
v_call: TRBV7-9

cdr3_nt: TGTGCCAGCTCACAACGTCACGGGGGGAACAATGAGCAGTTCTTC
cdr3_aa: CASSQRHGGNNEQFF
j_call: TRBJ2-1
clone_size: .
d_call: TRBD2
v_call: TRBV18

cdr3_nt: TGTGCCAGCAGTTACACTGGACAGGGGGGGGATACGCAGTATTTT
cdr3_aa: CASSYTGQGGDTQYF
j_call: TRBJ2-3
clone_size: .
d_call: TRBD1
v_call: TRBV6-5

cdr3_nt: TGTGCCAGCAGTTCGGGGTGGGACTACTTTCTCAATGAGCAGTTCTTC
cdr3_aa: CASSSGWDYFLNEQFF
j_call: TRBJ2-1
clone_size: .
d_call: TRBD2
v_call: TRBV25-1

cdr3_nt: TGTGCCTGGAGTGACCCCCCCACAGATACGCAGTATTTT
cdr3_aa: CAWSDPPTDTQYF
j_call: TRBJ2-3
clone_size: .
d_call: .
v_call: TRBV30

cdr3_nt: TGTGCCAGCAGTTACGCCCAGGGACTCGACGAGCAGTACTTC
cdr3_aa: CASSYAQGLDEQYF
j_call: TRBJ2-7
clone_size: .
d_call: .
v_call: TRBV2

cdr3_nt: TGTGCCAGCAGTGAGTTTCGCGAGCAGTACTTC
cdr3_aa: CASSEFREQYF
j_call: TRBJ2-7
clone_size: .
d_call: .
v_call: TRBV25-1

cdr3_nt: TGCAGCGCCCTAGGCGCGGGAATACAGAATGGCTACACCTTC
cdr3_aa: CSALGAGIQNGYTF
j_call: TRBJ1-2
clone_size: .
d_call: .
v_call: TRBV29-1

cdr3_nt: TGTGCCAGCAGTGACTCGCTGGGTGGTGGCACCGGGGAGCTGTTTTTT
cdr3_aa: CASSDSLGGGTGELFF
j_call: TRBJ2-2
clone_size: few
d_call: .
v_call: TRBV6-4

cdr3_nt: TGCGCCAGCAGCCACGGACAGGGTGACGAGCAGTACTTC
cdr3_aa: CASSHGQGDEQYF
j_call: TRBJ2-7
clone_size: .
d_call: TRBD1
v_call: TRBV5-1

cdr3_nt: TGTGCCAGCAGCGACAGGGAGAACACTGAAGCTTTCTTT
cdr3_aa: CASSDRENTEAFF
j_call: TRBJ1-1
clone_size: .
d_call: TRBD1
v_call: TRBV7-9

cdr3_nt: TGTGCCACCAGCAGAGCTTTAGGGGCTAGCACAGATACGCAGTATTTT
cdr3_aa: CATSRALGASTDTQYF
j_call: TRBJ2-3
clone_size: .
d_call: .
v_call: TRBV15

cdr3_nt: TGTGCCAGCAGCTTAGTAACGTCGGACGAAAAACTGTTTTTT
cdr3_aa: CASSLVTSDEKLFF
j_call: TRBJ1-4
clone_size: .
d_call: .
v_call: TRBV7-9

cdr3_nt: TGTGCCAGCACTCAAGACACCTATGGCTACACCTTC
cdr3_aa: CASTQDTYGYTF
j_call: TRBJ1-2
clone_size: few
d_call: .
v_call: TRBV25-1